The rows below give T cell receptor beta chains drawn from one sample of a study of blood T cell repertoires in COVID-19. Sequencing used immunoSEQ multiplex PCR; TCRdb keeps in-frame clones, though not all of them. The sample lists a few hundred thousand clones, about 90% occurring once. The specimen sequenced was peripheral blood. These receptor sequences come from a man aged 18 to 29 with active or convalescent COVID-19. Both conserved end residues are part of each CDR3. D genes are given only for firm matches. The listing skips clone size in some rows; elsewhere it reads once, few, many or a size class.

>TRBV24-1|-|TRBJ2-3|TRBD2
CATSDRLAGVLDTQYF
TGTGCCACCAGTGATCGTCTAGCGGGAGTTTTAGATACGCAGTATTTT
>TRBV27|-|TRBJ2-7|-
CASSLSKAGLGSYEQYF
TGTGCCAGCAGTTTATCGAAGGCAGGGTTGGGTTCCTACGAGCAGTACTTC
>TRBV5-4|-|TRBJ1-1|-
CASSRRENTEAFF
TGTGCCAGCAGCCGGAGGGAGAACACTGAAGCTTTCTTT
>TRBV6-5|once|TRBJ2-7|TRBD2
CASSSDGGNPYEQYF
TGTGCCAGCAGTTCGGACGGGGGGAACCCCTACGAGCAGTACTTC
>TRBV19|few|TRBJ1-2|-
CASRMAGDNYGYTF
TGTGCCAGTAGGATGGCAGGTGATAACTATGGCTACACCTTC
>TRBV6-2/TRBV6-3|-|TRBJ2-2|TRBD1
CASSLRRTGADGELFF
TGTGCCAGCAGTTTGCGACGGACAGGGGCCGACGGGGAGCTGTTTTTT
>TRBV10-3|-|TRBJ2-7|TRBD1
CAIKQGQGTYEQYF
TGTGCCATCAAACAGGGACAGGGCACCTACGAGCAGTACTTC
>TRBV28|-|TRBJ2-1|-
CASSWTGRAPEQFF
TGTGCCAGCAGTTGGACAGGGAGGGCCCCCGAGCAGTTCTTC
>TRBV18|-|TRBJ1-5|-
CASSPLKTSKGDQPQHF
TGTGCCAGCTCACCCTTAAAGACGTCCAAGGGGGATCAGCCCCAGCATTTT
>TRBV29-1|-|TRBJ1-2|TRBD1
CSAVKLQGADGYTF
TGCAGCGCCGTTAAATTACAGGGGGCTGATGGCTACACCTTC
>TRBV7-2|-|TRBJ2-3|TRBD2
CASRKLAGGPDTQYF
TGTGCCAGCAGAAAACTAGCGGGGGGGCCAGATACGCAGTATTTT
>TRBV7-3|-|TRBJ2-2|-
CASSTGNRLTQRELFF
TGTGCCAGCAGTACTGGGAACCGACTAACACAAAGGGAGCTGTTTTTT
>TRBV5-8|once|TRBJ2-5|TRBD2
CASNGLAGETQYF
TGTGCCAGCAACGGACTAGCGGGTGAGACCCAGTACTTC
>TRBV10-2|-|TRBJ2-7|-
CASRGGYEQYF
TGCGCCAGCAGGGGGGGCTACGAGCAGTACTTC
>TRBV19|-|TRBJ2-1|-
CASSSYQGGEQFF
TGTGCCAGTAGTTCCTATCAGGGAGGTGAGCAGTTCTTC
>TRBV6-5|-|TRBJ2-3|-
CASSSRLSHITDTQYF
TGTGCCAGCAGTTCCAGACTGTCACATATCACAGATACGCAGTATTTT
>TRBV6-6|few|TRBJ2-7|-
CASSHGEAEQYF
TGTGCCAGCAGCCACGGGGAGGCCGAGCAGTACTTC
>TRBV7-2|-|TRBJ2-3|-
CASSLSLATDTQYF
TGTGCCAGCAGCTTAAGTTTAGCCACAGATACGCAGTATTTT
>TRBV9|-|TRBJ1-3|TRBD1
CASSVVGTGSGNTIYF
TGTGCCAGCAGCGTAGTGGGGACAGGGAGTGGAAACACCATATATTTT
>TRBV7-2|few|TRBJ2-5|-
CASSYRVQETQYF
TGTGCCAGCAGTTACCGGGTCCAAGAGACCCAGTACTTC
>TRBV11-2|once|TRBJ1-1|-
CASTFKLSDTEAFF
TGTGCCAGCACCTTTAAACTATCGGACACTGAAGCTTTCTTT
>TRBV27|-|TRBJ2-7|-
CASSFAGTYEQYF
TGTGCCAGCAGTTTCGCCGGGACCTACGAGCAGTACTTC
>TRBV7-9|-|TRBJ1-6|TRBD1
CASSPEGQGNSPLHF
TGTGCCAGCAGCCCCGAAGGACAGGGTAATTCACCCCTCCACTTT
>TRBV9|-|TRBJ1-3|TRBD1
CASSVGTASGNTIYF
TGTGCCAGCAGCGTCGGGACAGCCTCTGGAAACACCATATATTTT
>TRBV3-1/TRBV3-2|-|TRBJ2-7|-
CASSQGTGPYEQYF
TGTGCCAGCAGCCAAGGAACAGGGCCCTACGAGCAGTACTTC
>TRBV5-1|-|TRBJ2-7|-
CASSTHMLQGSGRYEQYF
TGCGCCAGCAGCACCCACATGCTGCAGGGGTCTGGGCGTTACGAGCAGTACTTC
>TRBV28|-|TRBJ2-7|-
CAILNQLTYEQYF
TGTGCCATCCTAAACCAACTAACCTACGAGCAGTACTTC
>TRBV2|few|TRBJ1-1|-
CASSVLNTEAFF
TGTGCCAGCAGTGTTCTTAACACTGAAGCTTTCTTT
>TRBV6-2/TRBV6-3|-|TRBJ1-2|-
CASSYLARDYGYTF
TGTGCCAGCAGTTACCTGGCCAGGGACTATGGCTACACCTTC
>TRBV3-1/TRBV3-2|-|TRBJ2-7|TRBD2
CASSQEGGGAVWEQYF
TGTGCCAGCAGCCAAGAGGGCGGGGGAGCTGTCTGGGAGCAGTACTTC
>TRBV18|-|TRBJ1-1|-
CASSPPNPENTEAFF
TGTGCCAGCTCACCACCAAACCCAGAGAACACTGAAGCTTTCTTT
>TRBV6-4|many|TRBJ2-1|TRBD2
CASSAGLAGDNEQFF
TGTGCCAGCAGTGCTGGACTAGCGGGGGACAATGAGCAGTTCTTC
>TRBV2|few|TRBJ1-3|-
CASSDQRSSGNTIYF
TGTGCCAGCAGCGACCAAAGATCTAGTGGAAACACCATATATTTT
>TRBV4-1|-|TRBJ2-1|-
CASSQDPLLSSYNEQFF
TGCGCCAGCAGCCAAGATCCCCTTCTAAGCTCCTACAATGAGCAGTTCTTC
>TRBV7-9|-|TRBJ2-4|-
CASSFPPRQNLAKNIQYF
TGTGCCAGCAGCTTTCCGCCACGCCAGAATCTAGCCAAAAACATTCAGTACTTC
>TRBV7-2|-|TRBJ1-2|TRBD1
CASSLESRTGHGYTF
TGTGCCAGCAGCTTAGAAAGCCGGACAGGGCATGGCTACACCTTC
>TRBV2|-|TRBJ2-7|TRBD2
CASGGGSPGRAYF
TGTGCCAGCGGGGGGGGATCCCCCGGCAGGGCGTACTTC
>TRBV6-6|-|TRBJ2-3|TRBD1
CASSPTGTGATFDTQYF
TGTGCCAGCAGTCCGACCGGGACAGGGGCAACGTTCGATACGCAGTATTTT
>TRBV28|-|TRBJ2-1|-
CASREGRSYNEQFF
TGTGCCAGCAGAGAGGGCCGCTCCTACAATGAGCAGTTCTTC
>TRBV20-1|-|TRBJ2-2|-
CSPRGPGELFF
TGCAGCCCCAGGGGCCCCGGGGAGCTGTTTTTT
>TRBV4-1|-|TRBJ1-2|-
CASSQGRGYGYTF
TGCGCCAGCAGCCAAGGTCGGGGCTATGGCTACACCTTC
>TRBV27|-|TRBJ2-6|-
CASSFGGGIGGGSGANVLTF
TGTGCCAGCAGTTTTGGTGGGGGGATCGGGGGTGGCTCTGGGGCCAACGTCCTGACTTTC
>TRBV11-2|few|TRBJ1-1|-
CASGSIRGAVRGTEAFF
TGTGCCAGCGGCTCGATCCGGGGGGCTGTGCGTGGCACTGAAGCTTTCTTT
>TRBV15|few|TRBJ2-7|TRBD1
CATSSNLDRSSYEQYF
TGTGCCACCAGCAGTAACCTGGACAGGAGCTCCTACGAGCAGTACTTC
>TRBV19|-|TRBJ1-2|-
CASSDTRKTNYGYTF
TGTGCCAGTAGTGACACTAGGAAGACCAACTATGGCTACACCTTC
>TRBV7-9|few|TRBJ2-5|TRBD2
CASSGRTSGETQYF
TGTGCCAGCAGCGGGCGGACTAGTGGAGAGACCCAGTACTTC
>TRBV16|-|TRBJ1-1|-
CASSPLAPGGTEAFF
TGTGCCAGCAGCCCCCTGGCACCCGGAGGAACTGAAGCTTTCTTT
>TRBV18|few|TRBJ1-4|-
CASSPSFRQLNEKLFF
TGTGCCAGCTCACCATCTTTTAGACAACTTAATGAAAAACTGTTTTTT
>TRBV6-1|-|TRBJ1-2|TRBD1
CASSEAGTGDYGYTF
TGTGCCAGCAGTGAAGCCGGGACAGGGGACTATGGCTACACCTTC